The 3 T cell receptor beta chains reported below all come from one sample, sequenced in a study of neurological immune-mediated disorders. TCRdb used MiXCR to reprocess the 5' RACE reads, holding one entry per CDR3 protein. This sample has about 38,000 distinct CDR3 sequences, with about 7% found just once. Material for sequencing was CD4+ T cells from blood. These receptor sequences come from a man aged 50 or older in good health.

This clonotype has ten or more counts. CDR3 residues: CASSLDRRRFF. CDR3 sequence (DNA): TGCGCCAGCAGCTTGGATAGACGGCGGTTCTTC. This chain links TRBV5-1 with TRBJ2-1; D not resolved. Germline CDR1 SGHRS, CDR2 YFSETQ. The CDR3 contains 11 residues. The V gene lost 0 bases and the J gene lost 15 bases, with 10 bases spanning the gap.

The chain employs TRBV12-3 or TRBV12-4 and TRBJ2-4, with a weak D call TRBD2 (5 bases). The CDR3 loop spans 11 amino acids. V was cut by 6 bases and J by 9 bases, with 9 bases left in between. CDR3 protein: CASSPSRIQYF. For the CDR3, the DNA is TGTGCCAGCAGCCCTAGCCGCATTCAGTACTTC.

This clonotype was recorded at least ten times. The CDR3 bases are TGTGCCAGCAGCTCGGGTTGGGGCGAGCAGTACTTC. Its translation: CASSSGWGEQYF. J is TRBJ2-7 and V is TRBV7-3; D remains ambiguous. CDR1 is SGHTA, CDR2 FQGTGA, per germline. V gave up 4 bases and J gave up 6 bases, with 10 bases separating them. The CDR3 loop spans 12 amino acids.